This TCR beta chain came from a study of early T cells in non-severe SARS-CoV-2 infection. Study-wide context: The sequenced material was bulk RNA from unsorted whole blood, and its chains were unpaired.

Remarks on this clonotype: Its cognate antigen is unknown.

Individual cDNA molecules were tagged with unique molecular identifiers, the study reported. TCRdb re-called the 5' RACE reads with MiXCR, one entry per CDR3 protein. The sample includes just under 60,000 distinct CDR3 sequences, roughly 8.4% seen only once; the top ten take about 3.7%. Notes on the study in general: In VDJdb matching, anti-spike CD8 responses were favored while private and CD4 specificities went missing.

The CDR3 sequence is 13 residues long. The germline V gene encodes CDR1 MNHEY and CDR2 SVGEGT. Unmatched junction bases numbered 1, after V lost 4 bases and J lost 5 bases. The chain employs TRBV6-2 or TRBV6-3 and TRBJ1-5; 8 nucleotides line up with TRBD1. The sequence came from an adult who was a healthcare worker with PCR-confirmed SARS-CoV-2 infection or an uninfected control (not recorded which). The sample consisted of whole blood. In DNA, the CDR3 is TGTGCCAGCAGTTCGACAGGGGATCAGCCCCAGCATTTT. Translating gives CASSSTGDQPQHF.